What follows are 28 T cell receptor beta chains derived from one specimen sequenced in a study of blood T cell dynamics during melanoma immunotherapy. The data were produced by immunoSEQ multiplex PCR, yet TCRdb's version contains in-frame clones alone and is incomplete. Of about 17,000 clones listed, approximately 80% are singletons. As to time point: pre-treatment baseline. This specimen was blood, taken from a patient treated with checkpoint blockade. These receptors were taken from a human donor with melanoma.

This clone has more than one count but fewer than ten. The V and J genes are TRBV14 and TRBJ1-1, with D unresolved. V lost 6 bases and J lost 1, with 9 bases in between. Per germline, CDR1 SGHDN and CDR2 FVKESK. The CDR3 has 13 amino acids. CDR3 DNA: TGTGCCAGCAGTCAGTTGTGGAACACTGAAGCTTTCTTT. This sequence encodes CASSQLWNTEAFF.

This clone was detected once. The chain employs TRBV7-2 and TRBJ2-1; no reliable D call. Germline CDR1 is SGHTA and CDR2 is FQGNSA. The V and J ends lost 1 base and 7 bases respectively, with 14 bases between them. This CDR3 is 15 amino acids long. The CDR3, as DNA: TGTGCCAGCAGCTTAGGAGGACCGGCCTGGAATGAGCAGTTCTTC. It specifies CASSLGGPAWNEQFF.

The chain employs TRBV4-3 and TRBJ2-2; a possible D gene is TRBD1 (6 bases). Looked up from germline, CDR1 is LGHNA and CDR2 is YSLEER. Between the trimmed V and J ends, which lost 0 bases and 1 base, there was a span of 6 bases. The CDR3 is made up of 15 amino acids. In DNA, the CDR3 is TGCGCCAGCAGCCAAGAGACAGGGAACACCGGGGAGCTGTTTTTT. Translated, it gives CASSQETGNTGELFF.

The CDR3 sequence is CASSSAVGTTEAFF. The CDR3 DNA reads TGTGCCAGCAGTTCCGCGGTAGGGACCACTGAAGCTTTCTTT. The chain links TRBV6-6 to TRBJ1-1; D may be TRBD1 (5 bases). Trimming removed 4 bases at V and 4 bases at J, with 13 bases between. This CDR3 comprises 14 residues. Germline CDR1 and CDR2: MNHNY and SVGAGI (reference sequence).

This sequence joins TRBV5-1 and TRBJ1-6; D gene uncertain. The CDR3 totals 13 residues. V lost 4 bases to trimming and J lost 7 bases, with 9 bases between them. The germline V gene has CDR1 SGHRS and CDR2 YFSETQ. The CDR3 reads CASSESSNSPLHF. Written as DNA, the CDR3 is TGCGCCAGCAGCGAGAGTAGCAATTCACCCCTCCACTTT.

This chain joins TRBV5-1 and TRBJ2-3; perhaps TRBD2 as D (5 bases). CDR1 and CDR2 (germline): SGHRS, YFSETQ. The V end lost 0 bases, the J end lost 0 bases, and 11 bases lay between the germline ends. The CDR3 spans 16 residues. CDR3 nucleotide sequence: TGCGCCAGCAGCTTGGAGGGAAGGAGGAGCACAGATACGCAGTATTTT. This gives the protein CASSLEGRRSTDTQYF.

The chain carries TRBV5-5 and TRBJ2-2; 10 bases match TRBD2. Germline V lookup: CDR1 SGHKS, CDR2 YYEKEE (reference sequence). CDR3 size: 16 residues. The J segment lost 5 bases and the V segment lost 1 base, leaving 5 bases of the junction unmatched. The CDR3 DNA reads as TGTGCCAGCAGCTTGCCCCTAGCGGGAGCTACCGGGGAGCTGTTTTTT. Its protein product is CASSLPLAGATGELFF.

DNA of the CDR3: TGTGCCAGCAGCGTAGGGCCCAAGACAGGGGAGAACACTGAAGCTTTCTTT. Encoded protein: CASSVGPKTGENTEAFF. The V call is TRBV9, the J call TRBJ1-1, with 8 bases lining up with TRBD1. V trimming: 0 bases; J trimming: 1 base; junction bases outside the gene matches: 8. Germline V gene sequence: CDR1 SGDLS, CDR2 YYNGEE. CDR3 length: 17 amino acids.

This clone was detected a few times. As DNA, the CDR3 is TGTGCCTGGAGTGGGGACAGGGGGTACTCTAATGAAAAACTGTTTTTT. Amino acid sequence: CAWSGDRGYSNEKLFF. This chain uses TRBV30 with TRBJ1-4; 11 nucleotides line up with TRBD1. Germline V gene data show CDR1 as GTSNPN and CDR2 as SVGIG (reference sequence). The CDR3 has 16 amino acids. V lost 1 base and J lost 3; bases outside the gene matches: 4.

The CDR3 region is CATSRRGATSAHWQETQYF. The CDR3 nucleotides are TGTGCCACCAGCAGGAGAGGGGCGACGAGCGCCCACTGGCAAGAGACCCAGTACTTC. This chain uses TRBV15 with TRBJ2-5; either TRBD1 or TRBD2 may supply D (5 bases each). Per germline, CDR1 LNHNV and CDR2 YYDKDF (reference sequence). V was shortened by 3 bases and J by 2 bases, with 25 bases between the two germline ends. The CDR3 extends over 19 amino acids.

CDR3 residues: CASSKGASGVNTGELFF. The CDR3 DNA sequence: TGTGCCAGCAGCAAAGGCGCCAGCGGGGTGAACACCGGGGAGCTGTTTTTT. The chain joins TRBV21-1 to TRBJ2-2; the table's D call of TRBD2 was not tested on the DNA. TRBV21-1 is a listed pseudogene. The CDR3 contains 17 residues.

A few counts support this clone. The chain uses TRBV2 and TRBJ2-2, with 12 bases that match TRBD2. Per the germline V gene, CDR1 is SNHLY and CDR2 is FYNNEI. After removal of 6 bases from V and 1 base from J, the junction contained 3 bases not matched to a gene. The CDR3 length is 16 residues. CDR3 amino acids: CASRGLAGMNTGELFF. For the CDR3, the DNA is TGTGCCAGCAGAGGACTAGCGGGGATGAACACCGGGGAGCTGTTTTTT.

The gene calls are TRBV19 and TRBJ2-7; the match to TRBD2 covers 13 bases. The CDR3 totals 14 residues. CDR1 is LNHDA, CDR2 SQIVND, per germline (reference sequence). V was clipped by 5 bases and J by 4 bases; unmatched bases: 2. This CDR3 reads CASSWTSGSYEQYF. The CDR3 bases are TGTGCCAGTAGTTGGACTAGCGGGAGTTACGAGCAGTACTTC.

This clone has just one count. V gene TRBV14 combines with J gene TRBJ1-2, with 8 bases that match TRBD1. CDR3 length: 15 amino acids. The ends lost 4 bases at V and 6 bases at J; junction bases unmatched: 10. Germline assignment: CDR1 SGHDN and CDR2 FVKESK. The CDR3 reads CASSPSYGQGHGYTF. For the CDR3, the DNA is TGTGCCAGCAGCCCCTCGTACGGACAGGGTCATGGCTACACCTTC.

V and J are TRBV19 and TRBJ2-5; 10 positions agree with TRBD1. This CDR3 is built from 16 residues. From germline, CDR1 is LNHDA and CDR2 SQIVND (reference sequence). J gave up 5 bases and V 3 bases, and 9 bases lay outside the gene matches. DNA for the CDR3: TGTGCCAGTAGTATCGGACAGGGGGACGGCGTGGAGACCCAGTACTTC. Amino acid sequence: CASSIGQGDGVETQYF.

The chain couples TRBV11-3 to TRBJ1-1, with D hard to call. Trimming left V 5 bases short and J 4 bases short, with 14 bases between. This CDR3 is 14 amino acids long. The germline gives CDR1 SGHNT, CDR2 YENEEA. CDR3 coding DNA: TGTGCCAGCAGCCATTCTATAAAGTCCACTGAAGCTTTCTTT. It codes for CASSHSIKSTEAFF. Combining the CDR3 with reference TRBV11-3 and TRBJ1-1 gives the whole variable domain EAGVVQSPRYKIIEKKQPVAFWCNPISGHNTLYWYLQNLGQGPELLIRYENEEAVDDSQLPKDRFSAERLKGVDSTLKIQPAELGDSAVYLCASSHSIKSTEAFFGQGTRLTVV.

The CDR3: CATSRETTGTYTF. DNA of the CDR3: TGTGCCACCAGCAGAGAAACGACAGGGACCTACACCTTC. The chain has TRBV15 and TRBJ1-2, with TRBD1 matching over 7 bases. In germline, CDR1 is LNHNV, CDR2 YYDKDF (reference sequence). The V gene end was trimmed by 0 bases and the J gene end by 10 bases; junction bases not matched to a gene: 5. The CDR3 covers 13 residues.

CDR3 sequence (DNA): TGTGCCAGCAGTTACCGAGGACAGGGTACCTACGAGCAGTACTTC. Its protein product is CASSYRGQGTYEQYF. This rearrangement joins TRBV6-5 to TRBJ2-5; 8 bases are a match to TRBD1. The assigned J gene may be wrong: the sequence end matches TRBJ2-7 better. Germline CDR1 MNHEY, CDR2 SVGAGI. CDR3 length equals 15 residues.

The chain is built from TRBV6-1 and TRBJ2-5; D is perhaps TRBD2 (6 bases). The V end lost 2 bases, the J end lost 3 bases, and 13 bases lay between the germline ends. The CDR3 runs to 15 residues. Germline CDR1 MNHNS, CDR2 SASEGT. CDR3 nucleotides: TGTGCCAGCAGTGAAACTGGGGGGTCGAAAGAGACCCAGTACTTC. Its translation is CASSETGGSKETQYF.

The chain employs TRBV7-2 and TRBJ2-3; the match to TRBD2 covers 10 bases. The germline gives CDR1 SGHTA, CDR2 FQGNSA. The CDR3 is made up of 17 amino acids. V was clipped by 6 bases and J by 6 bases; unmatched bases: 15. CDR3 protein: CASSPSLFQRGGDTQYF. Written as DNA, the CDR3 is TGTGCCAGCAGTCCCTCCCTATTTCAGCGGGGGGGGGATACGCAGTATTTT.

The V gene is TRBV29-1, the J gene TRBJ2-1, with TRBD2 matching 10 bases. Germline CDR1 SQVTM, CDR2 ANQGSEA. The CDR3 spans 15 residues. Trimming removed 7 bases from V and 6 bases from J; junction bases left unmatched: 12. The CDR3 bases are TGCAGCGCCCTAGTCCTAGCGGGAGTATTCAATGAGCAGTTCTTC. It encodes CSALVLAGVFNEQFF.

This clone was recorded a few times. This sample also contains other DNA sequences that code for the same CDR3. CDR3 loop: CASSPGGTGGYGYTF. CDR3 sequence (DNA): TGCGCCAGCAGCCCGGGAGGGACAGGGGGCTATGGCTACACCTTC. This sequence joins TRBV5-1 and TRBJ1-2, with 11 bases that match TRBD1. The trim removed 4 bases at V and 4 bases at J, leaving 6 bases unmatched. This CDR3 is 15 amino acids long. CDR1 and CDR2 (germline): SGHRS, YFSETQ.

The J gene is TRBJ2-7, the V gene TRBV28, with D perhaps TRBD2 (6 bases). Germline lookup yields CDR1 MDHEN and CDR2 SYDVKM. The CDR3 sequence is 13 residues long. Between the trimmed V and J ends, which lost 8 bases and 4 bases, there was a span of 15 bases. CDR3 sequence: CASQMSGGYEQYF. CDR3 sequence (DNA): TGTGCCAGCCAGATGAGCGGAGGGTACGAGCAGTACTTC.

The chain has TRBV9 and TRBJ2-7; D might be TRBD1 (6 bases). Germline V lookup: CDR1 SGDLS, CDR2 YYNGEE. The CDR3 totals 17 residues. V was trimmed by 0 bases and J by 0 bases, leaving 16 bases between them. CDR3 coding DNA: TGTGCCAGCAGCGTAGATCATGGGGGCTCAGACTCCTACGAGCAGTACTTC. Residues: CASSVDHGGSDSYEQYF.

The gene calls are TRBV18 and TRBJ2-7; TRBD1 aligns across 8 bases. V lost 2 bases and J lost 5; bases outside the gene matches: 5. Germline CDR1 and CDR2: KGHSH and LQKENI. The CDR3 runs to 14 residues. CDR3 coding DNA: TGTGCCAGCTCACCAACGGACAGGGACCACGAGCAGTACTTC. Translated, it gives CASSPTDRDHEQYF.

This clone was recorded once. J is TRBJ2-1 and V is TRBV28; D remains ambiguous. Trimming removed 7 bases from V and 7 bases from J, with 14 bases in between. This CDR3 contains 13 residues. Germline CDR1 is MDHEN and CDR2 is SYDVKM. CDR3 coding DNA: TGTGCCAGCACCCATGGACGGATTAATGAGCAGTTCTTC. It is translated as CASTHGRINEQFF.

CDR3 coding DNA: TGTGCCAGCAGCACGACTAGCGGGAGCTACGAGCAGTACTTC. Its protein product is CASSTTSGSYEQYF. The V and J genes are TRBV11-3 and TRBJ2-7; TRBD2 agrees at 12 bases. Per germline, CDR1 SGHNT and CDR2 YENEEA. J was trimmed by 3 bases and V by 5 bases; bases with no gene match: 2. The CDR3 runs to 14 residues.

This chain uses TRBV15 with TRBJ1-6; 8 nucleotides match TRBD1. Germline CDR1 LNHNV, CDR2 YYDKDF (reference sequence). V lost 0 bases, J lost 12 bases, and 4 bases stayed unmatched. CDR3 size: 14 residues. The CDR3 region has the DNA TGTGCCACCAGCAGAGACAGGGGGCTTGGACCCCTCCACTTT. Protein product: CATSRDRGLGPLHF.